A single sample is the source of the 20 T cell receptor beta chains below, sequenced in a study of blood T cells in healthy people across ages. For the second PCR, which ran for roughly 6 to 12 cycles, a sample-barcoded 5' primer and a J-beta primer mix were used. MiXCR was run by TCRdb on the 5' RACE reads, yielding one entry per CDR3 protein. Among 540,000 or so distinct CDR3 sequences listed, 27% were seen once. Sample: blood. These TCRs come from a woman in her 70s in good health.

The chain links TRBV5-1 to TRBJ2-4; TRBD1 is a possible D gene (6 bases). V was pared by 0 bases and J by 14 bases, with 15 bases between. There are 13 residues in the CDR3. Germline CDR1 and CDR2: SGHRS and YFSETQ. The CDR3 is CASSLAGQGNKYF. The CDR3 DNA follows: TGCGCCAGCAGCTTGGCCGGGCAGGGGAATAAGTACTTC.

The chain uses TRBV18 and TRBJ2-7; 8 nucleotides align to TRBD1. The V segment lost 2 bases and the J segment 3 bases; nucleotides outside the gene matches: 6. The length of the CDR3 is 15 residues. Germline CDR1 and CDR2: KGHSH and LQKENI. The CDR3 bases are TGTGCCAGCTCACCAAAGCAGGGGGCTCGCTACGAGCAGTACTTC. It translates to CASSPKQGARYEQYF. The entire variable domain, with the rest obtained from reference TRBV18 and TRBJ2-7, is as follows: NAGVMQNPRHLVRRRGQEARLRCSPMKGHSHVYWYRQLPEEGLKFMVYLQKENIIDESGMPKERFSAEFPKEGPSILRIQQVVRGDSAAYFCASSPKQGARYEQYFGPGTRLTVT.

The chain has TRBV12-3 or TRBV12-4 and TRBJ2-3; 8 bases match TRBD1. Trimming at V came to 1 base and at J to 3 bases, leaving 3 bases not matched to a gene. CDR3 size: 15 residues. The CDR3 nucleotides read TGTGCCAGCAGTTTAGGGACAGGGCCTACAGATACGCAGTATTTT. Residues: CASSLGTGPTDTQYF.

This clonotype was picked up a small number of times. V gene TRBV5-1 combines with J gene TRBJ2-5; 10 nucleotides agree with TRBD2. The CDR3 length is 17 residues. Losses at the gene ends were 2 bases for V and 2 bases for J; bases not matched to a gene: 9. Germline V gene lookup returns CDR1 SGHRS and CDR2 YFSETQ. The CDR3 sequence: CASSFEPKRGGQETQYF. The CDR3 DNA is TGCGCCAGCAGCTTTGAACCAAAGCGGGGGGGTCAAGAGACCCAGTACTTC.

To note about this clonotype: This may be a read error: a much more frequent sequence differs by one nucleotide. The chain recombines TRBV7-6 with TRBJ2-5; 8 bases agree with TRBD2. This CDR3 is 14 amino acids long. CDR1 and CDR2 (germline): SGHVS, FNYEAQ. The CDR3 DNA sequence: TGTGTCAGCAGCGAGGCAGGGACTAGATTAGCCCAGTACTTC. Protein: CVSSEAGTRLAQYF.

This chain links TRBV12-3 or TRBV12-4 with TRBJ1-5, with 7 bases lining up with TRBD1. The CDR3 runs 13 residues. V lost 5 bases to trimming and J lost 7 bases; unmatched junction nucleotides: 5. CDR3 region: CASSRTGEQPQHF. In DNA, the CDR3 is TGTGCCAGCAGTAGAACAGGGGAGCAGCCCCAGCATTTT.

The CDR3 reads CSARDLRRGAWDNEQFF. CDR3 DNA sequence: TGCAGTGCTAGAGATCTGCGCCGTGGGGCCTGGGACAATGAGCAGTTCTTC. V and J are TRBV20-1 and TRBJ2-1; perhaps TRBD1 as D (5 bases). Germline values: CDR1 DFQATT, CDR2 SNEGSKA (reference sequence). Deletions cut 0 bases from V and 5 bases from J, with 20 bases between. This CDR3 is built from 17 residues.

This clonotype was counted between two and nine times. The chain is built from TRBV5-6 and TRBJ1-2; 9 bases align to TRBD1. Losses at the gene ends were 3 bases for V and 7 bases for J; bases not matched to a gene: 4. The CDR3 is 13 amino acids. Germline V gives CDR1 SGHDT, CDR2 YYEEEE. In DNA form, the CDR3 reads TGTGCCAGCAGCTGGGACAGGGAAGGTGGCTACACCTTC. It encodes CASSWDREGGYTF.

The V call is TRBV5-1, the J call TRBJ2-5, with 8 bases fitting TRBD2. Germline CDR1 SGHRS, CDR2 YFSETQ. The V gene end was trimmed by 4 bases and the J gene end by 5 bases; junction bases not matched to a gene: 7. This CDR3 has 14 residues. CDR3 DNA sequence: TGCGCCAGCAGCATAGGACTAGCTACGGAGACCCAGTACTTC. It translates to CASSIGLATETQYF.

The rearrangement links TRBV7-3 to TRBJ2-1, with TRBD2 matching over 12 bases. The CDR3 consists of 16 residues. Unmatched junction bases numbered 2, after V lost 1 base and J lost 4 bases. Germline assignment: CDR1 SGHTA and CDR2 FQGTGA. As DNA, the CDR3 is TGTGCCAGCAGCTTAAGAGGGACTAGCGGGTACAATGAGCAGTTCTTC. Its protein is CASSLRGTSGYNEQFF.

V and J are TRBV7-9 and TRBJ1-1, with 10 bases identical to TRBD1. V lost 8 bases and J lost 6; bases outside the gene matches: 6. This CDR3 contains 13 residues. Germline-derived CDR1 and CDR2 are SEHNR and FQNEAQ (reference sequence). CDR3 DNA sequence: TGTGCCAGCGGGGGACAGGGGCGGTCTGAAGCTTTCTTT. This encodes CASGGQGRSEAFF.

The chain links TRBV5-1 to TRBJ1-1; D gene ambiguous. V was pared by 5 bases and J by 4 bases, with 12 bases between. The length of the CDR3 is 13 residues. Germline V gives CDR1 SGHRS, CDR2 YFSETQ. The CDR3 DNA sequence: TGCGCCAGCAGACGGGGAGACGGCACTGAAGCTTTCTTT. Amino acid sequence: CASRRGDGTEAFF.

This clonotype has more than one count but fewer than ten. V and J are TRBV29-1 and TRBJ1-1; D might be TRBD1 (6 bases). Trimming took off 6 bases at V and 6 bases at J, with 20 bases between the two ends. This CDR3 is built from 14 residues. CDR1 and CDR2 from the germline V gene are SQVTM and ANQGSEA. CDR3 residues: CSVRRTDRGAEAFF. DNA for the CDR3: TGCAGCGTGAGACGAACGGACAGAGGCGCTGAAGCTTTCTTT.

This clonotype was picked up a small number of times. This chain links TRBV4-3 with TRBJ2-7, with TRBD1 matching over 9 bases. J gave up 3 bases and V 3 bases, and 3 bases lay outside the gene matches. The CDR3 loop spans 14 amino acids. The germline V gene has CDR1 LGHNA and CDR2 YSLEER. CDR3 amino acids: CASSQDRGYYEQYF. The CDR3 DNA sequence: TGCGCCAGCAGCCAGGACAGGGGTTACTACGAGCAGTACTTC.

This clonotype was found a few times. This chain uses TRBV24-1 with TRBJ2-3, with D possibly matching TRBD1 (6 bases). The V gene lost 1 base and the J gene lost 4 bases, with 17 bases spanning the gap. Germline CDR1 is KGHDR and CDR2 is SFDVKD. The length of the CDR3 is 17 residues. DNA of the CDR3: TGTGCCACCAGTGATTTAGGTACAGGGCACCGGGCAGATACGCAGTATTTT. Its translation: CATSDLGTGHRADTQYF.

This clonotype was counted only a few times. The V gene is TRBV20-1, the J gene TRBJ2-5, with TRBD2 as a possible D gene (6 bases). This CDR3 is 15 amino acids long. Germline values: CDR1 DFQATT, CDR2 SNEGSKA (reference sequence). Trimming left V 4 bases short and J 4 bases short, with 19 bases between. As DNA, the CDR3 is TGCAGTGCTACCTCCCCCGGGGGAAGCGGAGAGACCCAGTACTTC. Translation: CSATSPGGSGETQYF.

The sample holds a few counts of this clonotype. The CDR3 loop reads CASSKATNEGASRGYTF. CDR3 coding DNA: TGTGCCAGCAGCAAAGCGACGAATGAGGGGGCATCTCGTGGCTACACCTTC. The chain joins TRBV21-1 to TRBJ1-2; no DNA check was done on the table's D call, TRBD1. TRBV21-1 is designated a pseudogene. The CDR3 is 17 amino acids.

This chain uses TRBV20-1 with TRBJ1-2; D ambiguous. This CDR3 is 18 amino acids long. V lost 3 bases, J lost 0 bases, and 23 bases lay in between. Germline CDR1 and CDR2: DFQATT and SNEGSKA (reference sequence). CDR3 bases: TGCAGTGCTAGGAAGGTCGGATCTGGCCGGCAAACTAACTATGGCTACACCTTC. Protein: CSARKVGSGRQTNYGYTF.

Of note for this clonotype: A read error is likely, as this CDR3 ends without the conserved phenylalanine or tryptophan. CDR3 amino acids: CASSLPGLAYEQFL. The CDR3 region has the DNA TGTGCCAGCAGCCTCCCGGGACTAGCTTATGAGCAGTTCCTC. The chain recombines TRBV11-2 with TRBJ2-1; 9 bases map to TRBD2. Unmatched junction bases numbered 7, after V lost 5 bases and J lost 8 bases. CDR1 and CDR2 (germline): SGHAT, FQNNGV. CDR3 length: 14 amino acids.

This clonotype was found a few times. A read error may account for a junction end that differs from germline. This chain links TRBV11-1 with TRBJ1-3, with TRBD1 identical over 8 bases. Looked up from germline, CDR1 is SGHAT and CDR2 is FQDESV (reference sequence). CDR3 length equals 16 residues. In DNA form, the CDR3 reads TGTACCAGCAGCTTGGGGACAGGAACGGATGGAAACACCATATATTTT. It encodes CTSSLGTGTDGNTIYF.